The 32 T cell receptor beta chains presented below share a single source sample, sequenced in a study of cytomegalovirus exposure and HLA in healthy donors. This PCR relied on a set of 60 Vbeta primers and 13 Jbeta primers. Libraries were prepared by immunoSEQ multiplex PCR; TCRdb keeps only in-frame clonotypes and omits some of them. The sample records some 150,000 clones, around 80% being singletons. The sample comprised PBMCs. The receptors derive from a woman aged 40 to 55 in good health and CMV-seronegative.

Comments on this clone: Other DNA sequences within the sample encode an identical CDR3. The gene calls are TRBV7-8 and TRBJ2-3, with 13 bases fitting TRBD2. The germline V gene has CDR1 SGHVS and CDR2 FQNEAQ. J lost 5 bases, V lost 5 bases, and 7 bases had no gene match. The CDR3 spans 16 residues. The CDR3 loop reads CASSVMTSGRRDTQYF. CDR3 bases: TGTGCCAGCAGCGTTATGACTAGCGGGAGGCGAGATACGCAGTATTTT.

This rearrangement joins TRBV7-3 to TRBJ2-3; D not certain. The CDR3 sequence is 11 residues long. Germline values: CDR1 SGHTA, CDR2 FQGTGA. Deletions cut 4 bases from V and 6 bases from J, with 5 bases between. DNA for the CDR3: TGTGCCAGCAGCTCCCTGGATACGCAGTATTTT. It is translated as CASSSLDTQYF.

The rearrangement joins TRBV10-3 to TRBJ1-1; D not resolved. Trimming stripped 0 bases from V and 3 bases from J, with 8 bases between. Germline-derived CDR1 and CDR2 are ENHRY and SYGVKD. This CDR3 is 14 amino acids long. In nucleotides, the CDR3 is TGTGCCATCAGTGAGTCGGCCTTATACACTGAAGCTTTCTTT. The encoded protein is CAISESALYTEAFF.

The CDR3 coding sequence is TGTGCCAGCAGTGAGGGGAAGGGACAGGGCTTACGGCCCCAGCATTTT. Translation: CASSEGKGQGLRPQHF. The chain uses TRBV2 and TRBJ1-5; 9 bases map to TRBD1. V dropped 3 bases and J dropped 9; count of bases not matched to a gene: 12. The CDR3 loop spans 16 amino acids. The V gene's germline CDR1 is SNHLY and CDR2 FYNNEI.

The chain recombines TRBV5-1 with TRBJ2-5, with 9 bases identical to TRBD1. The CDR3 covers 15 residues. The junction had 8 bases not matched to a gene; V was cut back by 4 bases and J by 4 bases. The germline CDR1 and CDR2 sequences are SGHRS and YFSETQ. The CDR3 sequence is CASSNNRGLGETQYF. The CDR3 DNA sequence: TGCGCCAGCAGCAATAACAGGGGGCTGGGAGAGACCCAGTACTTC.

This chain uses TRBV30 with TRBJ1-1; D may be TRBD1 (6 bases). The germline CDR1 and CDR2 sequences are GTSNPN and SVGIG (reference sequence). The CDR3 extends over 13 amino acids. Trimming shortened V by 2 bases and J by 11 bases, and 18 bases separated the two germline ends. This CDR3 is CAWSPLFRGLAFF. The CDR3 DNA reads TGTGCCTGGAGTCCACTGTTCAGGGGTTTGGCTTTCTTT. The full variable domain, completed using reference TRBV30 and TRBJ1-1, is SQTIHQWPATLVQPVGSPLSLECTVEGTSNPNLYWYRQAAGRGLQLLFYSVGIGQISSEVPQNLSASRPQDRQFILSSKKLLLSDSGFYLCAWSPLFRGLAFFGQGTRLTVV.

The rearrangement links TRBV6-5 to TRBJ2-1; TRBD2 aligns across 7 bases. Trimming cost V 6 bases and J 6 bases; bases outside gene matches: 11. Germline loops: CDR1 MNHEY, CDR2 SVGAGI. The CDR3 length is 15 residues. The DNA for the CDR3 is TGTGCCAGCAGATCAACCGGGACTATAAGCAATGAGCAGTTCTTC. Encoded protein: CASRSTGTISNEQFF.

This clone came up a few times. The rearrangement links TRBV5-1 to TRBJ2-7; D may be TRBD2 (5 bases). The length of the CDR3 is 13 residues. The ends were cut back, 0 bases at V and 3 bases at J, with 7 bases in the middle. Looked up from germline, CDR1 is SGHRS and CDR2 is YFSETQ. The CDR3 is CASSLAGNYEQYF. The CDR3 DNA follows: TGCGCCAGCAGCTTGGCGGGGAACTACGAGCAGTACTTC. Full variable domain (remainder filled in from reference TRBV5-1 and TRBJ2-7): KAGVTQTPRYLIKTRGQQVTLSCSPISGHRSVSWYQQTPGQGLQFLFEYFSETQRNKGNFPGRFSGRQFSNSRSEMNVSTLELGDSALYLCASSLAGNYEQYFGPGTRLTVT.

The V gene is TRBV5-6, the J gene TRBJ2-3; TRBD2 matches at 8 bases. The CDR3 sequence is 16 residues long. Germline lookup yields CDR1 SGHDT and CDR2 YYEEEE. After removal of 0 bases from V and 6 bases from J, the junction contained 9 bases not matched to a gene. The CDR3 sequence is CASSLVTSGLRDTQYF. CDR3 DNA: TGTGCCAGCAGCTTGGTAACTAGCGGCCTCCGGGATACGCAGTATTTT.

This chain links TRBV7-7 with TRBJ2-7; unclear D gene. Germline V gene lookup returns CDR1 SSHAT and CDR2 FNYEAQ (reference sequence). CDR3 length equals 14 residues. V lost 1 base, J lost 1 base, and 8 bases lay in between. CDR3: CASSLGGESYEQYF. The DNA of the CDR3 is TGTGCCAGCAGCTTAGGTGGAGAATCCTACGAGCAGTACTTC.

The chain has TRBV6-6 and TRBJ2-2; 8 positions match TRBD1. The germline V gene has CDR1 MNHNY and CDR2 SVGAGI (reference sequence). The V gene end was trimmed by 5 bases and the J gene end by 2 bases; junction bases not matched to a gene: 4. This CDR3 is 15 amino acids long. The CDR3 is CASSRGQENTGELFF. In nucleotides, the CDR3 is TGTGCCAGCAGTCGGGGACAGGAAAACACCGGGGAGCTGTTTTTT.

This clone has a single count. The chain uses TRBV28 and TRBJ2-1; D is possibly TRBD2 (6 bases). The CDR3 has 14 residues. Germline CDR1 and CDR2: MDHEN and SYDVKM. Between the trimmed V and J ends, which lost 3 bases and 3 bases, there was a span of 9 bases. CDR3 sequence reads: CASSFGGLYNEQFF. The CDR3 DNA reads as TGTGCCAGCAGTTTCGGAGGGCTCTACAATGAGCAGTTCTTC. Full variable domain (missing parts from reference TRBV28 and TRBJ2-1): DVKVTQSSRYLVKRTGEKVFLECVQDMDHENMFWYRQDPGLGLRLIYFSYDVKMKEKGDIPEGYSVSREKKERFSLILESASTNQTSMYLCASSFGGLYNEQFFGPGTRLTVL.

The CDR3 loop reads CASSWGTAFRGYTF. DNA of the CDR3: TGTGCCAGCAGCTGGGGGACTGCCTTCCGTGGCTACACCTTC. The chain couples TRBV5-8 to TRBJ1-2, with D possibly being TRBD1 (5 bases). This CDR3 spans 14 amino acids. Germline V lookup: CDR1 SGHTS, CDR2 YDEGEE. Trimming took 3 bases from V and 7 from J, leaving 16 bases between them.

The gene calls are TRBV4-1 and TRBJ1-2, with 7 bases fitting TRBD1. V dropped 2 bases and J dropped 3; count of bases not matched to a gene: 9. Germline-derived CDR1 and CDR2 are MGHRA and YSYEKL. The CDR3 is made up of 16 amino acids. CDR3 coding DNA: TGCGCCAGCAGCCAAACCTGGACAGGTTTAGACTATGGCTACACCTTC. This sequence encodes CASSQTWTGLDYGYTF.

J is TRBJ2-1 and V is TRBV4-1; perhaps TRBD2 as D (7 bases). V lost 1 base and J 6 bases, leaving 10 bases between the germline ends. Germline CDR1 is MGHRA and CDR2 is YSYEKL. The CDR3 extends over 14 amino acids. The DNA of the CDR3 is TGCGCCAGCAGCCAAGCGCGGGGGCGCAATGAGCAGTTCTTC. The encoded protein is CASSQARGRNEQFF.

The V call is TRBV27, the J call TRBJ1-2, with 8 bases identical to TRBD1. The CDR3 runs to 16 residues. Germline trimming cut 6 bases from V and 3 bases from J; bases unmatched to any gene: 12. CDR1 is MNHEY and CDR2 is SMNVEV in the germline V gene (reference sequence). Here the CDR3 DNA reads TGTGCCAGCAGCCTTACGACAGGGGAGGGCGACTATGGCTACACCTTC. This codes for CASSLTTGEGDYGYTF.

This clone has more than one count but fewer than ten. The chain employs TRBV5-1 and TRBJ2-1, with D tentatively TRBD1 (7 bases). V dropped 0 bases and J dropped 0 bases, with 22 bases sitting between them. The CDR3 extends over 20 amino acids. Looked up from germline, CDR1 is SGHRS and CDR2 is YFSETQ. CDR3: CASSLVSGGGGPSSYNEQFF. DNA of the CDR3: TGCGCCAGCAGCTTGGTGTCAGGGGGAGGAGGGCCGAGCTCCTACAATGAGCAGTTCTTC.

The V call is TRBV23-1, the J call TRBJ2-7; 7 positions match TRBD1. TRBV23-1 falls under the ORF class, with uncertain function. Trimming cost V 4 bases and J 0 bases; bases outside gene matches: 6. The CDR3 consists of 15 residues. The CDR3 region has the DNA TGCGCCAGCAGTCCCCTGGACAGGACCTCCTACGAGCAGTACTTC. It translates to CASSPLDRTSYEQYF.

Notes on this clone: The sample holds other DNA sequences that translate to the same CDR3. The chain recombines TRBV5-1 with TRBJ2-5, with 8 bases identical to TRBD1. Per germline, CDR1 SGHRS and CDR2 YFSETQ. The CDR3 runs 14 residues. V lost 2 bases to trimming and J lost 2 bases; unmatched junction nucleotides: 2. The CDR3 bases are TGCGCCAGCAGCTTACAGGGGGGACAAGAGACCCAGTACTTC. It codes for CASSLQGGQETQYF.

The chain uses TRBV7-2 and TRBJ2-1; TRBD1 matches at 7 bases. J gave up 15 bases and V 4 bases, and 12 bases lay outside the gene matches. Germline CDR1 SGHTA, CDR2 FQGNSA. CDR3 length equals 13 residues. The CDR3 spells CASSSWGQPLGFF. The CDR3 nucleotides are TGTGCCAGCAGCTCCTGGGGACAGCCTCTGGGGTTCTTC.

This clone has only a few counts. V gene TRBV6-5 combines with J gene TRBJ2-3; D is possibly TRBD2 (5 bases). Trimming cost V 5 bases and J 6 bases, with 12 bases left between them. The length of the CDR3 is 13 residues. From germline, CDR1 is MNHEY and CDR2 SVGAGI. CDR3 sequence (DNA): TGTGCCAGCAGTCTCTTAGCGAGGGATACGCAGTATTTT. Translated: CASSLLARDTQYF.

The chain is built from TRBV2 and TRBJ2-7; 7 bases are a match to TRBD1. This CDR3 has 12 residues. The germline V gene encodes CDR1 SNHLY and CDR2 FYNNEI. The V gene end was trimmed by 8 bases and the J gene end by 4 bases; junction bases not matched to a gene: 5. CDR3 amino acids: CASYRTGYEQYF. DNA of the CDR3: TGTGCCAGCTATAGGACAGGTTACGAGCAGTACTTC.

This chain links TRBV14 with TRBJ2-5, with no clear D. The CDR3 runs 13 residues. V dropped 4 bases and J dropped 2 bases, with 8 bases sitting between them. Germline CDR1 reads SGHDN; CDR2 reads FVKESK. The CDR3 nucleotides read TGTGCCAGCAGCCGTAATAGACAAGAGACCCAGTACTTC. It specifies CASSRNRQETQYF.

This clone was counted only a few times. The chain employs TRBV25-1 and TRBJ2-1; D is unresolved. Trimming removed 1 base from V and 4 bases from J, with 8 bases in between. The CDR3 is 14 residues long. Germline V gene sequence: CDR1 MGHDK, CDR2 SYGVNS. The CDR3 sequence: CASSESLDYNEQFF. The CDR3 DNA follows: TGTGCCAGCAGTGAATCATTAGATTACAATGAGCAGTTCTTC.

V usage is TRBV10-3 and J usage is TRBJ2-7, with TRBD1 identical over 8 bases. V lost 4 bases, J lost 4 bases, and 6 bases stayed unmatched. Germline values: CDR1 ENHRY, CDR2 SYGVKD. This CDR3 region has 14 residues. The CDR3 nucleotides read TGTGCCATCAGTGTCACAGGGGGTGGGTACGAGCAGTACTTC. The encoded protein is CAISVTGGGYEQYF.

This chain joins TRBV11-2 and TRBJ1-4; D unresolved. V lost 3 bases to trimming and J lost 8 bases, with 7 bases between them. This CDR3 has 12 residues. Germline CDR1 and CDR2: SGHAT and FQNNGV. CDR3 sequence reads: CASSFGGEKLFF. The DNA of the CDR3 is TGTGCCAGCAGCTTTGGCGGAGAAAAACTGTTTTTT.

CDR3 region: CASSLVKEGQILVNQPQHF. The CDR3, as DNA: TGTGCCAGCAGCTTAGTAAAAGAGGGACAGATACTAGTCAATCAGCCCCAGCATTTT. This rearrangement joins TRBV11-2 to TRBJ1-5, with TRBD1 matching 7 bases. V gave up 1 base and J gave up 3 bases; unmatched junction bases: 15. The CDR3 is made up of 19 amino acids. Germline CDR1 reads SGHAT; CDR2 reads FQNNGV.

Only one count was recorded for this clone. The chain has TRBV7-2 and TRBJ2-1; D unresolved. Germline V gene lookup returns CDR1 SGHTA and CDR2 FQGNSA. V was shortened by 1 base and J by 0 bases, with 7 bases between the two germline ends. The CDR3 sequence is 15 residues long. The CDR3 protein is CASSLDWSSYNEQFF. The CDR3 coding sequence is TGTGCCAGCAGCTTAGACTGGAGCTCCTACAATGAGCAGTTCTTC.

V gene TRBV19 combines with J gene TRBJ1-1; weak D call: TRBD1 (5 bases). Germline V lookup: CDR1 LNHDA, CDR2 SQIVND (reference sequence). V was trimmed by 6 bases and J by 0 bases, leaving 14 bases between them. The CDR3 is 15 residues long. CDR3 amino acids: CASSPSGGMNTEAFF. The CDR3 bases are TGTGCCAGTAGCCCCTCTGGGGGGATGAACACTGAAGCTTTCTTT.

The J gene is TRBJ2-7, the V gene TRBV11-1; D is perhaps TRBD1 (5 bases). This CDR3 has 14 residues. Germline V gene lookup returns CDR1 SGHAT and CDR2 FQDESV (reference sequence). The V gene lost 4 bases and the J gene lost 2 bases, with 12 bases spanning the gap. DNA of the CDR3: TGTGCCAGCAGCTCTGAAGGGGCGGCCTACGAGCAGTACTTC. Protein sequence: CASSSEGAAYEQYF. The whole variable domain, remainder taken from reference TRBV11-1 and TRBJ2-7, is EAEVAQSPRYKITEKSQAVAFWCDPISGHATLYWYRQILGQGPELLVQFQDESVVDDSQLPKDRFSAERLKGVDSTLKIQPAELGDSAMYLCASSSEGAAYEQYFGPGTRLTVT.

This sequence joins TRBV4-1 and TRBJ2-5; D remains unclear. Germline assignment: CDR1 MGHRA and CDR2 YSYEKL. The V end was cut by 0 bases, the J end by 5 bases, with 16 bases between. CDR3 length equals 16 residues. The CDR3 sequence is CASSQDPGSGTETQYF. The CDR3 coding sequence is TGCGCCAGCAGCCAAGATCCCGGGTCTGGTACGGAGACCCAGTACTTC.

This CDR3 is CASSLGLNQPQHF. The CDR3 nucleotides are TGCGCCAGCAGCTTGGGTTTAAATCAGCCCCAGCATTTT. The chain uses TRBV5-1 and TRBJ1-5; no reliable D call. Germline CDR1 reads SGHRS; CDR2 reads YFSETQ. CDR3 length: 13 residues. Trimming pared 0 bases from V and 4 bases from J, leaving 5 bases between. Full variable domain (missing parts from reference TRBV5-1 and TRBJ1-5): KAGVTQTPRYLIKTRGQQVTLSCSPISGHRSVSWYQQTPGQGLQFLFEYFSETQRNKGNFPGRFSGRQFSNSRSEMNVSTLELGDSALYLCASSLGLNQPQHFGDGTRLSIL.